These 16 T cell receptor beta chains originate from one sample sequenced in a study of OX40 agonist ivuxolimab in advanced cancers. Some clones are missing from TCRdb's copy, which holds only in-frame ones; the method was immunoSEQ multiplex PCR. Counted here are about 96,000 clones, about nine tenths occurring once; the ten biggest clones make up roughly 1.6%. The sequenced sample was CD4+ or CD8+ T cells sorted from blood, obtained in a trial of the OX40 agonist ivuxolimab. The source is an adult with an advanced solid tumor such as melanoma, head and neck, liver or kidney cancer.

CDR3: CASSREGEKLFF. The DNA for the CDR3 is TGTGCCAGCAGCCGCGAAGGGGAAAAACTGTTTTTT. The chain uses TRBV7-2 and TRBJ1-4; no reliable D call. V was cut by 5 bases and J by 8 bases, with 9 bases left in between. CDR1 is SGHTA, CDR2 FQGNSA, per germline. The CDR3 extends over 12 amino acids.

As to this clone: The junction departs from the called germline gene at one end, perhaps through a read error. The V call is TRBV7-7, the J call TRBJ2-2; D remains unclear. The CDR3 has 15 amino acids. Germline CDR1 reads SSHAT; CDR2 reads FNYEAQ (reference sequence). The CDR3 DNA reads as TGTGCTAGCAGCTTAGAACTTGCGCCGGCCGGGGAGCTGTTTTTT. Protein sequence: CASSLELAPAGELFF. Drawing the rest from reference TRBV7-7 and TRBJ2-2, the complete variable domain is GAGVSQSPRYKVTKRGQDVTLRCDPISSHATLYWYQQALGQGPEFLTYFNYEAQPDKSGLPSDRFSAERPEGSISTLTIQRTEQRDSAMYRCASSLELAPAGELFFGEGSRLTVL.

The chain couples TRBV7-8 to TRBJ2-3; a weak D match, TRBD2 (6 bases). The germline CDR1 and CDR2 sequences are SGHVS and FQNEAQ. Trimming removed 1 base from V and 4 bases from J, with 18 bases in between. This CDR3 spans 17 amino acids. The CDR3 bases are TGTGCCAGCAGCTTAGATGGGGCGGGGAGATACCCAGATACGCAGTATTTT. It specifies CASSLDGAGRYPDTQYF.

V gene TRBV9 combines with J gene TRBJ1-1; 10 bases fit TRBD1. Germline V lookup: CDR1 SGDLS, CDR2 YYNGEE. V lost 4 bases, J lost 4 bases, and 7 bases stayed unmatched. The CDR3 sequence is 15 residues long. CDR3 protein: CASSPRGQGSTEAFF. DNA of the CDR3: TGTGCCAGCAGCCCCCGGGGACAGGGGAGCACTGAAGCTTTCTTT. The complete variable domain, with remaining parts taken from reference TRBV9 and TRBJ1-1, reads DSGVTQTPKHLITATGQRVTLRCSPRSGDLSVYWYQQSLDQGLQFLIQYYNGEERAKGNILERFSAQQFPDLHSELNLSSLELGDSALYFCASSPRGQGSTEAFFGQGTRLTVV.

This clone occurred a few times. This chain connects TRBV5-1 to TRBJ2-5; the match to TRBD2 covers 9 bases. The CDR3 loop spans 16 amino acids. Germline trimming cut 0 bases from V and 6 bases from J; bases unmatched to any gene: 9. Germline V CDR1 and CDR2: SGHRS, YFSETQ. In DNA form, the CDR3 reads TGCGCCAGCAGCTTGGAAGGGGGTAGCGGGAGAAAGACCCAGTACTTC. This translates into CASSLEGGSGRKTQYF.

V usage is TRBV11-2 and J usage is TRBJ2-3; a possible D gene is TRBD2 (6 bases). Germline V lookup: CDR1 SGHAT, CDR2 FQNNGV. The CDR3 loop spans 13 amino acids. Between the trimmed V and J ends, which lost 7 bases and 2 bases, there was a span of 10 bases. The CDR3 DNA reads as TGTGCCAGCACGGCGGGAACCACAGATACGCAGTATTTT. Its protein is CASTAGTTDTQYF.

The CDR3 reads CSAADNNEQFF. CDR3 nucleotide sequence: TGCAGTGCGGCCGACAACAATGAGCAGTTCTTC. The rearrangement uses TRBV20-1 and TRBJ2-1; D gene unclear. Germline CDR1 is DFQATT and CDR2 is SNEGSKA (reference sequence). This CDR3 region has 11 residues. V lost 6 bases, J lost 5 bases, and 8 bases lay in between.

The chain carries TRBV11-2 and TRBJ2-7, with TRBD2 identical over 9 bases. The V gene end was trimmed by 7 bases and the J gene end by 2 bases; junction bases not matched to a gene: 9. Germline V lookup: CDR1 SGHAT, CDR2 FQNNGV. CDR3 length equals 15 residues. The DNA of the CDR3 is TGTGCCAGCACCCCAAGGCTAGCGGGGACCTACGAGCAGTACTTC. This encodes CASTPRLAGTYEQYF.

V and J are TRBV4-2 and TRBJ2-3; possibly TRBD2 for D (5 bases). The CDR3 totals 16 residues. Germline-derived CDR1 and CDR2 are LGHNA and YNFKEQ. Trimming removed 1 base from V and 0 bases from J, with 11 bases in between. The chain's CDR3 is CASSQVSTRSTDTQYF. The CDR3 DNA reads TGTGCCAGCAGCCAAGTTTCCACTAGGAGCACAGATACGCAGTATTTT.

The genes are TRBV30 and TRBJ1-4; D is ambiguous. The germline V gene has CDR1 GTSNPN and CDR2 SVGIG (reference sequence). V was trimmed by 4 bases and J by 8 bases, leaving 14 bases between them. The CDR3 loop spans 13 amino acids. The CDR3 is CAWMLTEKEKLFF. CDR3 in DNA: TGTGCCTGGATGCTGACGGAGAAGGAAAAACTGTTTTTT.

The chain links TRBV5-5 to TRBJ2-7, with a tentative D call TRBD2 (6 bases). The ends were cut back, 1 base at V and 0 bases at J, with 14 bases in the middle. Germline loops: CDR1 SGHKS, CDR2 YYEKEE (reference sequence). The CDR3 sequence is 16 residues long. The CDR3 loop reads CASSLLGGIYSYEQYF. Here the CDR3 DNA reads TGTGCCAGCAGCTTGCTTGGCGGGATTTACTCCTACGAGCAGTACTTC.

V and J are TRBV10-3 and TRBJ2-1; 9 bases align to TRBD2. Trimming at V came to 8 bases and at J to 8 bases, leaving 13 bases not matched to a gene. The CDR3 loop spans 15 amino acids. Germline V gives CDR1 ENHRY, CDR2 SYGVKD. CDR3 loop: CAIAMGREGPYEQFF. In nucleotides, the CDR3 is TGTGCCATCGCGATGGGGCGGGAGGGCCCGTATGAGCAGTTCTTC.

The V gene is TRBV11-2, the J gene TRBJ2-7; 10 bases map to TRBD1. Germline V gene data show CDR1 as SGHAT and CDR2 as FQNNGV. V was pared by 4 bases and J by 0 bases, with 0 bases of the junction left unmatched. The CDR3 consists of 14 residues. DNA of the CDR3: TGTGCCAGCAGCTGGACAGGGGGCTCCTACGAGCAGTACTTC. It specifies CASSWTGGSYEQYF.

The V call is TRBV7-2, the J call TRBJ2-1; 12 bases align to TRBD2. The germline CDR1 and CDR2 sequences are SGHTA and FQGNSA. The CDR3 has 15 amino acids. Germline trimming cut 1 base from V and 9 bases from J; bases unmatched to any gene: 4. This CDR3 is CASSLGLAGVGEQFF. CDR3 coding DNA: TGTGCCAGCAGCTTAGGACTAGCGGGAGTCGGTGAGCAGTTCTTC.

V usage is TRBV2 and J usage is TRBJ2-2; 7 nucleotides agree with TRBD1. The CDR3 runs to 14 residues. With V trimmed by 6 bases and J by 7 bases, 8 bases remained unmatched. Germline CDR1 reads SNHLY; CDR2 reads FYNNEI. Here the CDR3 DNA reads TGTGCCAGCAGCCCGGACAGGAATAGCGGGGAGCTGTTTTTT. Translated, it gives CASSPDRNSGELFF.

The rearrangement links TRBV28 to TRBJ2-7; no clear D gene. The V gene lost 4 bases and the J gene lost 5 bases, with 9 bases spanning the gap. CDR1 is MDHEN, CDR2 SYDVKM, per germline. CDR3 length: 12 residues. The CDR3 sequence is CASSSNGNEQYF. As DNA, the CDR3 is TGTGCCAGCAGTTCAAATGGAAACGAGCAGTACTTC.